This TCR beta chain emerged from a study of blood T cell repertoires in COVID-19. Across the study: PBMCs, B-cell-depleted T cells, or T cells were the source of the cDNA or gDNA that made up the material.

The germline V gene has CDR1 MNHEY and CDR2 SVGAGI. The CDR3 covers 11 residues. Trimming left V 7 bases short and J 9 bases short, with 10 bases between. Grouping used clinical history reported by participants in a survey and questionnaire. Resolution of symptoms, clearance, or two negative PCRs was present in recovered Cohort 3 donors. In the source study's methods: Scientists estimated how many nucleated cells there were by amplifying reference gene primers. TCRdb keeps only in-frame clones here, not all; method: immunoSEQ multiplex PCR. From that table come the V and J calls and clone size; the DNA was used to work out D and trimming. The sample yields 350,000 or so clones, more than 90% seen once.

J is TRBJ2-1 and V is TRBV6-5; D is ambiguous. This receptor was identified in a woman in her thirties who had recovered from COVID-19. Sequencing input: PBMCs or T cells enriched from blood (not recorded which). CDR3 DNA sequence: TGTGCCAGCACCCATAGCAGTGAGCAGTTCTTC. Translation gives CASTHSSEQFF.